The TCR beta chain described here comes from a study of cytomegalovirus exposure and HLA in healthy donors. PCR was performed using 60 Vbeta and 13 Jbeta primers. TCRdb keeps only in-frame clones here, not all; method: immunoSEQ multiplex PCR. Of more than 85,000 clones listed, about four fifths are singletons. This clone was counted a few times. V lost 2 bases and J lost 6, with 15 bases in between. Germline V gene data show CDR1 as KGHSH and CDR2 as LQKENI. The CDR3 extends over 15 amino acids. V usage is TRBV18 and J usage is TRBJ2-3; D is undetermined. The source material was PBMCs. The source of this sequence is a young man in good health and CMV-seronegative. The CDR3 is CASSPSADSADTQYF. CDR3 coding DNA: TGTGCCAGCTCACCAAGCGCGGATTCAGCGGATACGCAGTATTTT. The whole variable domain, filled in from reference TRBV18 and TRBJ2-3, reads NAGVMQNPRHLVRRRGQEARLRCSPMKGHSHVYWYRQLPEEGLKFMVYLQKENIIDESGMPKERFSAEFPKEGPSILRIQQVVRGDSAAYFCASSPSADSADTQYFGPGTRLTVL.